Listed below are T cell receptor beta chains from one sample, sequenced in a study of OX40 agonist ivuxolimab in advanced cancers. Generated by immunoSEQ multiplex PCR, the TCRdb table keeps only in-frame clones and is missing some. The table lists 70,000 to 80,000 clones, 80% to 90% of them singletons, with approximately 0.86% in the top ten. The sequences come from CD4+ or CD8+ T cells sorted from blood, collected in a trial of the OX40 agonist ivuxolimab. The receptors were sampled from an adult with an advanced solid tumor such as melanoma, head and neck, liver or kidney cancer. Each CDR3 is given with its conserved first and last residue. Each record gives: CDR3 length, clone size, J gene, D gene, V gene, CDR3 DNA, CDR3 protein. D genes are given only for firm matches. Only part of the rows carry a size: once, few, many, or a class if the clone is expanded.

len: 15
abundance: -
j_gene: TRBJ2-7
d_gene: -
v_gene: TRBV7-9
CDR3nt: TGTGCCAGCAGCCTAGGGGGAATAAGTTCCTACGAGCAGTACTTC
CDR3aa: CASSLGGISSYEQYF

len: 17
abundance: -
j_gene: TRBJ2-6
d_gene: -
v_gene: TRBV2
CDR3nt: TGTGCCAGCAGGGGACTTCCCCTTTTATCTGGGGCCAACGTCCTGACTTTC
CDR3aa: CASRGLPLLSGANVLTF

len: 14
abundance: -
j_gene: TRBJ1-1
d_gene: -
v_gene: TRBV9
CDR3nt: TGTGCCAGCAGCGTAGGACCGTCGGACAGAGAAGCTTTCTTT
CDR3aa: CASSVGPSDREAFF

len: 13
abundance: -
j_gene: TRBJ1-1
d_gene: TRBD1
v_gene: TRBV19
CDR3nt: TGTGCCAGTACGAGGGGGCGCGACACTGAAGCTTTCTTT
CDR3aa: CASTRGRDTEAFF

len: 14
abundance: -
j_gene: TRBJ2-3
d_gene: -
v_gene: TRBV9
CDR3nt: TGTGCCAGCAGCCCTCGGACCACCGGAGATACGCAGTATTTT
CDR3aa: CASSPRTTGDTQYF

len: 12
abundance: -
j_gene: TRBJ2-7
d_gene: -
v_gene: TRBV10-3
CDR3nt: TGTGCCTCCCAGGGAAGCTCCTACGAGCAGTACTTC
CDR3aa: CASQGSSYEQYF

len: 15
abundance: once
j_gene: TRBJ2-3
d_gene: -
v_gene: TRBV5-1
CDR3nt: TGCGCCAGCAGCCCGGACGCGGGCGGCACAGATACGCAGTATTTT
CDR3aa: CASSPDAGGTDTQYF

len: 13
abundance: -
j_gene: TRBJ1-2
d_gene: TRBD1
v_gene: TRBV7-3
CDR3nt: TGTGCCAGCAGCTTAATCGGACAGGGTGACTACACCTTC
CDR3aa: CASSLIGQGDYTF

len: 16
abundance: -
j_gene: TRBJ2-5
d_gene: -
v_gene: TRBV27
CDR3nt: TGTGCCAGCAGTTTATCGGTTACGGGGACCCAAGAGACCCAGTACTTC
CDR3aa: CASSLSVTGTQETQYF

len: 15
abundance: -
j_gene: TRBJ1-5
d_gene: -
v_gene: TRBV5-6
CDR3nt: TGTGCCAGCAGCGGACCCCCCCGGGGTGGACAGCCCCAGCATTTT
CDR3aa: CASSGPPRGGQPQHF

len: 14
abundance: -
j_gene: TRBJ2-7
d_gene: -
v_gene: TRBV23-1
CDR3nt: TGCGCCAGCAGTCACGGCCGACAGACCTACGAGCAGTACTTC
CDR3aa: CASSHGRQTYEQYF

len: 14
abundance: once
j_gene: TRBJ1-2
d_gene: -
v_gene: TRBV7-2
CDR3nt: TGTGCCAGCAGCGTAAGGACAGAGCGTCGTGGCTACACCTTC
CDR3aa: CASSVRTERRGYTF

len: 17
abundance: -
j_gene: TRBJ2-3
d_gene: TRBD2
v_gene: TRBV7-3
CDR3nt: TGTGCCAGCAGCCCCGGGACTAGCGGGAGTTTCACAGATACGCAGTATTTT
CDR3aa: CASSPGTSGSFTDTQYF

len: 13
abundance: -
j_gene: TRBJ1-6
d_gene: -
v_gene: TRBV19
CDR3nt: TGTGCCAGTAGTATCGGGAGGGAGGTACCCCTCCACTTT
CDR3aa: CASSIGREVPLHF

len: 13
abundance: -
j_gene: TRBJ2-1
d_gene: -
v_gene: TRBV6-5
CDR3nt: TGTGCCAGCAGGCCAACAGGGTACAATGAGCAGTTCTTC
CDR3aa: CASRPTGYNEQFF

len: 16
abundance: -
j_gene: TRBJ2-1
d_gene: TRBD1
v_gene: TRBV18
CDR3nt: TGTGCCAGCTCGTTACAGGGGAGAAGCTTATACAATGAGCAGTTCTTC
CDR3aa: CASSLQGRSLYNEQFF

len: 12
abundance: once
j_gene: TRBJ1-2
d_gene: -
v_gene: TRBV25-1
CDR3nt: TGTGCCAGCGCCGAGGGGTCCTATGGCTACACCTTC
CDR3aa: CASAEGSYGYTF

len: 13
abundance: -
j_gene: TRBJ2-1
d_gene: -
v_gene: TRBV15
CDR3nt: TGTGCCACCAGCAGAGTAAGATACAATGAGCAGTTCTTC
CDR3aa: CATSRVRYNEQFF

len: 15
abundance: -
j_gene: TRBJ1-5
d_gene: -
v_gene: TRBV6-5
CDR3nt: TGTGCCAGCAGTTACTACAAGGGTAGCAATCAGCCCCAGCATTTT
CDR3aa: CASSYYKGSNQPQHF

len: 14
abundance: -
j_gene: TRBJ1-4
d_gene: TRBD1
v_gene: TRBV4-1
CDR3nt: TGCGCCAGCAGCCCACAGGGGGCGAGGGAGAAACTGTTTTTT
CDR3aa: CASSPQGAREKLFF

len: 12
abundance: -
j_gene: TRBJ1-2
d_gene: TRBD1
v_gene: TRBV6-1
CDR3nt: TGTGCCACGACGGACAGGAACTATGGCTACACCTTC
CDR3aa: CATTDRNYGYTF

len: 15
abundance: -
j_gene: TRBJ2-5
d_gene: TRBD2
v_gene: TRBV14
CDR3nt: TGTGCCAGCAGCCGGACTAGCGGGGACTGGGAGACCCAGTACTTC
CDR3aa: CASSRTSGDWETQYF

len: 16
abundance: -
j_gene: TRBJ2-2
d_gene: -
v_gene: TRBV7-3
CDR3nt: TGTGCCAGCAGCTTATGGAGGGGTTCGAACACCGGGGAGCTGTTTTTT
CDR3aa: CASSLWRGSNTGELFF

len: 15
abundance: -
j_gene: TRBJ2-5
d_gene: TRBD2
v_gene: TRBV2
CDR3nt: TGTGCCAGCAGTGAGCAGCGGGGGGGCCAAGAGACCCAGTACTTC
CDR3aa: CASSEQRGGQETQYF

len: 15
abundance: -
j_gene: TRBJ1-2
d_gene: -
v_gene: TRBV6-6
CDR3nt: TGTGCCAGCAGTTTACCGGGACGTTGGACGGGGGGCTACACCTTC
CDR3aa: CASSLPGRWTGGYTF

len: 12
abundance: -
j_gene: TRBJ1-4
d_gene: -
v_gene: TRBV6-5
CDR3nt: TGTGCCAGCAGCGAACAGGGAGGCAAACTGTTTTTT
CDR3aa: CASSEQGGKLFF

len: 15
abundance: few
j_gene: TRBJ2-7
d_gene: TRBD1
v_gene: TRBV5-4
CDR3nt: TGTGCCAGCAGCTCCCCCGGACAGGGACACTACGAGCAGTACTTC
CDR3aa: CASSSPGQGHYEQYF

len: 12
abundance: few
j_gene: TRBJ1-1
d_gene: -
v_gene: TRBV7-8
CDR3nt: TGTGCCAGCAGCTTAGAATGGGGGGAAGCTTTCTTT
CDR3aa: CASSLEWGEAFF

len: 14
abundance: -
j_gene: TRBJ2-5
d_gene: TRBD2
v_gene: TRBV5-1
CDR3nt: TGCGCCAGCCGGGCGGGAGGGTACCAAGAGACCCAGTACTTC
CDR3aa: CASRAGGYQETQYF

len: 13
abundance: -
j_gene: TRBJ1-2
d_gene: -
v_gene: TRBV2
CDR3nt: TGTGCCAGCCAAGAGGACTCTAACTATGGCTACACCTTC
CDR3aa: CASQEDSNYGYTF

len: 15
abundance: -
j_gene: TRBJ2-7
d_gene: TRBD2
v_gene: TRBV6-6
CDR3nt: TGTGCCAGCAGTACAAGAGCGGGGAGGCGCTACGAGCAGTACTTC
CDR3aa: CASSTRAGRRYEQYF

len: 15
abundance: -
j_gene: TRBJ2-4
d_gene: -
v_gene: TRBV6-5
CDR3nt: TGTGCCAGCAGTGGCACGTCGTCGGCCAAAAACATTCAGTACTTC
CDR3aa: CASSGTSSAKNIQYF

len: 16
abundance: -
j_gene: TRBJ2-2
d_gene: -
v_gene: TRBV5-8
CDR3nt: TGTGCCAGCAGCTTAGTAGGGTTTCGTGACACCGGGGAGCTGTTTTTT
CDR3aa: CASSLVGFRDTGELFF

len: 14
abundance: -
j_gene: TRBJ2-2
d_gene: -
v_gene: TRBV5-4
CDR3nt: TGTGCCAGCAGCGTTGACCAGTCCACCGGGGAGCTGTTTTTT
CDR3aa: CASSVDQSTGELFF

len: 17
abundance: -
j_gene: TRBJ2-1
d_gene: TRBD2
v_gene: TRBV4-3
CDR3nt: TGCGCCAGCAGCCAAGGCTCGCGGGGGAACTCCTACAATGAGCAGTTCTTC
CDR3aa: CASSQGSRGNSYNEQFF

len: 14
abundance: -
j_gene: TRBJ2-2
d_gene: -
v_gene: TRBV10-3
CDR3nt: TGTGCCATCAGAGAGGGGGGCGGCACCGGGGAGCTGTTTTTT
CDR3aa: CAIREGGGTGELFF

len: 16
abundance: -
j_gene: TRBJ2-7
d_gene: TRBD1
v_gene: TRBV15
CDR3nt: TGTGCCACCAGCAGAGATATCGGGACAGGCTTGTACGAGCAGTACTTC
CDR3aa: CATSRDIGTGLYEQYF

len: 15
abundance: -
j_gene: TRBJ2-3
d_gene: TRBD2
v_gene: TRBV2
CDR3nt: TGTGCCAGCAAATTTAGCGGGGGGCTCACAGATACGCAGTATTTT
CDR3aa: CASKFSGGLTDTQYF

len: 14
abundance: -
j_gene: TRBJ2-5
d_gene: -
v_gene: TRBV9
CDR3nt: TGTGCCAGCAGCGTCAGGGGCTCCCAAGAGACCCAGTACTTC
CDR3aa: CASSVRGSQETQYF

len: 14
abundance: once
j_gene: TRBJ1-5
d_gene: -
v_gene: TRBV7-9
CDR3nt: TGTGCCAGCAGCTCAGGAGGGAGCAATCAGCCCCAGCATTTT
CDR3aa: CASSSGGSNQPQHF

len: 16
abundance: -
j_gene: TRBJ1-2
d_gene: -
v_gene: TRBV4-2
CDR3nt: TGTGCCAGCAGCCAAGATGGTCAGGGCCGACCTCGCGGCTACACCTTC
CDR3aa: CASSQDGQGRPRGYTF

len: 15
abundance: -
j_gene: TRBJ2-1
d_gene: TRBD1
v_gene: TRBV7-2
CDR3nt: TGTGCCAGCAGCTATCAACAGGGGGCAGGGGAAGGGCAGTTCTTC
CDR3aa: CASSYQQGAGEGQFF

len: 13
abundance: -
j_gene: TRBJ1-2
d_gene: TRBD1
v_gene: TRBV7-9
CDR3nt: TGTGCCAGCAGCGGACAGGGTGACTATGGCTACACCTTC
CDR3aa: CASSGQGDYGYTF

len: 16
abundance: -
j_gene: TRBJ2-1
d_gene: TRBD2
v_gene: TRBV5-8
CDR3nt: TGTGCCAGCAGCCCCGGTGGCGGACTAGCGGGGAATGAGCAGTTCTTC
CDR3aa: CASSPGGGLAGNEQFF

len: 16
abundance: few
j_gene: TRBJ1-5
d_gene: TRBD1
v_gene: TRBV5-1
CDR3nt: TGCGCCAGCAGCTCACTTACGGACAGGGAACATCAGCCCCAGCATTTT
CDR3aa: CASSSLTDREHQPQHF

len: 13
abundance: -
j_gene: TRBJ2-1
d_gene: -
v_gene: TRBV27
CDR3nt: TGTGCCAGCAGGTTAACCTATTTCAATGAGCAGTTCTTC
CDR3aa: CASRLTYFNEQFF

len: 14
abundance: -
j_gene: TRBJ2-3
d_gene: TRBD1
v_gene: TRBV7-9
CDR3nt: TGTGCCAGCAGCCGGGACAGTAACACAGATACGCAGTATTTT
CDR3aa: CASSRDSNTDTQYF

len: 14
abundance: -
j_gene: TRBJ1-1
d_gene: -
v_gene: TRBV2
CDR3nt: TGTGCCAGCAGCGTGACTGAGGAGAACACTGAAGCTTTCTTT
CDR3aa: CASSVTEENTEAFF

len: 13
abundance: -
j_gene: TRBJ1-4
d_gene: -
v_gene: TRBV29-1
CDR3nt: TGCAGCGTTAGGCGGACTCGTAATGAAAAACTGTTTTTT
CDR3aa: CSVRRTRNEKLFF

len: 16
abundance: -
j_gene: TRBJ1-5
d_gene: -
v_gene: TRBV28
CDR3nt: TGTGCCAGCAGTCCCTGGAAAGGGGGGGACCGTCAGCCCCAGCATTTT
CDR3aa: CASSPWKGGDRQPQHF

len: 13
abundance: -
j_gene: TRBJ2-5
d_gene: -
v_gene: TRBV7-2
CDR3nt: TGTGCCAGCAGCTTAGCGGCCCGGGAGACCCAGTACTTC
CDR3aa: CASSLAARETQYF

len: 16
abundance: -
j_gene: TRBJ2-1
d_gene: TRBD2
v_gene: TRBV5-6
CDR3nt: TGTGCCAGCAGCTTGCAACTAGCGGGGGGCTCGAGGTCCCAGTTCTTC
CDR3aa: CASSLQLAGGSRSQFF